This TCR beta chain was captured by sequencing in a study of patients and donors after allogeneic stem cell transplantation. This clonotype was observed many times. TCRdb reprocessed the RT-PCR reads with MiXCR, giving one entry per CDR3 protein. The sample yields 70,000 to 85,000 distinct CDR3 sequences, about 30% seen once. What was sequenced was blood, either unsorted or a sorted T cell fraction (not recorded which). The source is a human donor who was either an allogeneic HSCT recipient or a stem cell or donor lymphocyte infusion donor (not recorded which). It is not recorded whose cells these are; they may come from a transplant donor.

The CDR3 DNA sequence: TGTGCCAGCAGTGGACAGGTTTATTCACCCCTCCACTTT. Translating it yields CASSGQVYSPLHF. V is TRBV12-3 or TRBV12-4 and J is TRBJ1-6; 7 nucleotides match TRBD1. The CDR3 has 13 amino acids. With 5 bases clipped from V and 8 bases from J, the junction kept 3 bases outside the gene matches.